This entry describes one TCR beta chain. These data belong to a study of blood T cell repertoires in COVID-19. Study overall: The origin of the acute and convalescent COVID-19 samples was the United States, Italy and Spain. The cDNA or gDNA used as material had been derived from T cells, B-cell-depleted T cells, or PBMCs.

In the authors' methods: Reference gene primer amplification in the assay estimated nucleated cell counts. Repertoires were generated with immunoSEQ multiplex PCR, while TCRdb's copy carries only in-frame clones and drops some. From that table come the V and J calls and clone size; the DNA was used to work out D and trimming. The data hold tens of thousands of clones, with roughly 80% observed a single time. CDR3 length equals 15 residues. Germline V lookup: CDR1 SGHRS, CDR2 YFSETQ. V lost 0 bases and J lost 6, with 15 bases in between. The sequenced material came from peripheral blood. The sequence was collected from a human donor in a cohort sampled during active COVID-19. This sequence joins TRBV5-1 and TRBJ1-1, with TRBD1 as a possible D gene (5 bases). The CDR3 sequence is CASSLGGTNKAEAFF. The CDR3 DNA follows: TGCGCCAGCAGCTTGGGAGGGACTAACAAAGCTGAAGCTTTCTTT.